The 27 T cell receptor beta chains in this list originate from one sample, sequenced in a study of T-cell reconstitution after alpha-beta-depleted transplantation in children. TCRbeta library preparation incorporated unique molecular identifiers. TCRdb fed the PCR reads into MiXCR, producing one record per CDR3 protein. The profile shows 440,000 or so distinct CDR3 sequences, roughly a tenth of them singletons. Specimen: PBMCs from the stem cell graft donor, collected from the stem cell graft. The receptors derive from a human donor who donated a stem cell graft to a child with acute myeloid leukemia.

This clonotype has ten or more counts. The chain combines TRBV5-1 with TRBJ2-1, with D tentatively TRBD1 (6 bases). V dropped 2 bases and J dropped 6 bases, with 12 bases sitting between them. The CDR3 consists of 14 residues. Germline CDR1 is SGHRS and CDR2 is YFSETQ. The CDR3 DNA is TGCGCCAGCAGCTTTAACAGGGTCGCCAATGAGCAGTTCTTC. Amino acid sequence: CASSFNRVANEQFF.

This clonotype was counted ten times or more. The rearrangement links TRBV10-2 to TRBJ2-7; TRBD2 aligns across 9 bases. The germline CDR1 and CDR2 sequences are WSHSY and SAAADI. The CDR3 totals 14 residues. Trimming removed 6 bases from V and 3 bases from J; junction bases left unmatched: 6. In DNA, the CDR3 is TGCGCCAGCAGACCGGGACTAGCCTTCTACGAGCAGTACGTC. Translated: CASRPGLAFYEQYV.

This clonotype appeared a few times. V gene TRBV5-1 combines with J gene TRBJ2-3; TRBD2 matches 7 bases. The CDR3 spans 14 residues. Germline V gives CDR1 SGHRS, CDR2 YFSETQ. The junction had 4 bases not matched to a gene; V was cut back by 6 bases and J by 0 bases. The CDR3 reads CASKRDTSTDTQYF. CDR3 coding DNA: TGCGCCAGCAAGCGGGATACTAGCACAGATACGCAGTATTTT. Complete variable domain (other parts from reference TRBV5-1 and TRBJ2-3): KAGVTQTPRYLIKTRGQQVTLSCSPISGHRSVSWYQQTPGQGLQFLFEYFSETQRNKGNFPGRFSGRQFSNSRSEMNVSTLELGDSALYLCASKRDTSTDTQYFGPGTRLTVL.

This chain uses TRBV12-3 or TRBV12-4 with TRBJ2-4; 8 bases map to TRBD2. V lost 5 bases to trimming and J lost 6 bases; unmatched junction nucleotides: 15. The CDR3 spans 17 residues. The CDR3 DNA reads as TGTGCCAGCAGTGCTCGGAGTAGCGGGGAGTTCGGAAACATTCAGTACTTC. This translates into CASSARSSGEFGNIQYF.

The V call is TRBV15, the J call TRBJ1-2, with 7 bases lining up with TRBD1. The germline V gene has CDR1 LNHNV and CDR2 YYDKDF (reference sequence). This CDR3 is built from 14 residues. The V gene end was trimmed by 4 bases and the J gene end by 4 bases; junction bases not matched to a gene: 6. CDR3 sequence (DNA): TGTGCCACCAGCACCGACAGGGCGGTCTATGGCTACACCTTC. This translates into CATSTDRAVYGYTF.

In its sample, this clonotype was seen many times. The gene calls are TRBV18 and TRBJ1-1; D ambiguous. Per the germline V gene, CDR1 is KGHSH and CDR2 is LQKENI. Trimming removed 4 bases from V and 1 base from J, with 10 bases in between. The CDR3 is 14 amino acids. In DNA, the CDR3 is TGTGCCAGCTCACTCGGTCCGGAGAACACTGAAGCTTTCTTT. It translates to CASSLGPENTEAFF.

This clonotype was observed a handful of times. The chain uses TRBV29-1 and TRBJ2-2; D ambiguous. Germline V gene lookup returns CDR1 SQVTM and CDR2 ANQGSEA. The CDR3 is 12 residues long. Trimming took off 4 bases at V and 3 bases at J, with 6 bases between the two ends. CDR3 DNA: TGCAGCGTTGTCTCTGACACCGGGGAGCTGTTTTTT. Translation gives CSVVSDTGELFF.

The chain is built from TRBV5-1 and TRBJ1-1; D uncertain. Trimming left V 2 bases short and J 1 base short, with 21 bases between. Looked up from germline, CDR1 is SGHRS and CDR2 is YFSETQ. This CDR3 has 18 residues. The CDR3 is CASSFPPGSPAPNTEAFF. DNA for the CDR3: TGCGCCAGCAGCTTTCCCCCCGGCAGCCCCGCACCGAACACTGAAGCTTTCTTT.

V and J are TRBV5-1 and TRBJ2-2; possibly TRBD2 for D (6 bases). The germline V gene encodes CDR1 SGHRS and CDR2 YFSETQ. The CDR3 sequence is 13 residues long. Trimming took off 9 bases at V and 4 bases at J, with 13 bases between the two ends. CDR3 DNA: TGCGCCACCCGGGACTCCTTCACCGGGGAGCTGTTTTTT. It encodes CATRDSFTGELFF.

This clonotype appeared many times. The V call is TRBV4-2, the J call TRBJ2-1, with D maybe TRBD2 (6 bases). Germline CDR1 is LGHNA and CDR2 is YNFKEQ. The V and J ends lost 0 bases and 7 bases respectively, with 16 bases between them. The CDR3 length is 16 residues. This chain's CDR3 is CASSQDVGLGSNEQFF. CDR3 nucleotide sequence: TGTGCCAGCAGCCAAGATGTGGGTCTCGGGAGTAATGAGCAGTTCTTC.

This clonotype was observed many times. The chain joins TRBV5-1 to TRBJ2-3; D remains unclear. The CDR3 extends over 14 amino acids. The germline gives CDR1 SGHRS, CDR2 YFSETQ. V lost 0 bases and J lost 3, with 8 bases in between. CDR3 protein: CASSLDPGTDTQYF. The CDR3 DNA reads as TGCGCCAGCAGCTTGGACCCCGGGACAGATACGCAGTATTTT.

This clonotype was detected many times. The J gene is TRBJ2-1, the V gene TRBV5-1; TRBD2 agrees at 10 bases. The J segment lost 5 bases and the V segment lost 4 bases, leaving 9 bases of the junction unmatched. This CDR3 contains 16 residues. Germline V gives CDR1 SGHRS, CDR2 YFSETQ. The CDR3 loop reads CASSPNLAGEDNEQFF. The CDR3 DNA follows: TGCGCCAGCAGCCCAAACCTAGCGGGGGAGGACAATGAGCAGTTCTTC.

There are a few counts of this clonotype. CDR3 sequence reads: CASSLELRRGAPNYNEQFF. The CDR3 region has the DNA TGTGCCAGCAGCTTAGAGTTGCGGCGGGGGGCCCCAAATTACAATGAGCAGTTCTTC. The chain links TRBV11-2 to TRBJ2-1, with 8 bases fitting TRBD2. The CDR3 runs 19 residues. Losses at the gene ends were 0 bases for V and 4 bases for J; bases not matched to a gene: 14. CDR1 and CDR2 (germline): SGHAT, FQNNGV.

This sequence joins TRBV3-1 and TRBJ2-1; 7 positions agree with TRBD1. CDR3 size: 13 residues. Germline loops: CDR1 LGHDT, CDR2 YNNKEL (reference sequence). With 6 bases clipped from V and 7 bases from J, the junction kept 6 bases outside the gene matches. The CDR3 bases are TGTGCCAGCAGGTCCTTACAGGGGAATGAGCAGTTCTTC. Translation gives CASRSLQGNEQFF.

This clonotype has just a few counts. The chain carries TRBV20-1 and TRBJ2-5; D uncertain. V was cut by 0 bases and J by 3 bases, with 8 bases left in between. Germline CDR1 and CDR2: DFQATT and SNEGSKA (reference sequence). The CDR3 sequence is 13 residues long. CDR3 sequence: CSARDLSEETQYF. The CDR3 nucleotides are TGCAGTGCTAGAGATCTATCCGAAGAGACCCAGTACTTC.

This clonotype was seen repeatedly, ten times or more. The CDR3 loop is CASSQVVRSGELFF. For the CDR3, the DNA is TGTGCCAGCAGCCAAGTAGTGCGATCCGGGGAGCTGTTTTTT. The chain carries TRBV4-2 and TRBJ2-2, with unresolved D. The CDR3 spans 14 residues. Trimming removed 1 base from V and 6 bases from J, with 9 bases in between. In germline, CDR1 is LGHNA, CDR2 YNFKEQ.

This clonotype occurred many times. The chain employs TRBV12-3 or TRBV12-4 and TRBJ2-7; no definite D call. Trimming cost V 6 bases and J 3 bases, with 15 bases left between them. The CDR3 loop spans 14 amino acids. The CDR3 spells CASSPPAPIYEQYF. CDR3 in DNA: TGTGCCAGCAGCCCCCCGGCCCCAATCTACGAGCAGTACTTC.

The chain combines TRBV6-2 or TRBV6-3 with TRBJ1-2; D is possibly TRBD1 (6 bases). Germline lookup yields CDR1 MNHEY and CDR2 SVGEGT. The CDR3 is 15 residues long. V lost 2 bases and J lost 3, with 13 bases in between. The CDR3 here is CASSYPQQGYYGYTF. The DNA for the CDR3 is TGTGCCAGCAGTTACCCTCAACAGGGATACTATGGCTACACCTTC.

There are a few counts of this clonotype. The V call is TRBV20-1, the J call TRBJ2-4; 11 nucleotides align to TRBD2. V lost 1 base, J lost 0 bases, and 14 bases stayed unmatched. The CDR3 length is 20 residues. The germline V gene has CDR1 DFQATT and CDR2 SNEGSKA (reference sequence). CDR3: CSARAHRGLADKLAKNIQYF. The DNA for the CDR3 is TGCAGTGCTAGAGCCCACAGGGGACTAGCGGACAAACTAGCCAAAAACATTCAGTACTTC.

This clonotype appeared a few times. The V gene is TRBV15, the J gene TRBJ2-7; TRBD1 might be the D (6 bases). V was cut by 3 bases and J by 5 bases, with 17 bases left in between. The CDR3 has 15 residues. Germline CDR1 reads LNHNV; CDR2 reads YYDKDF (reference sequence). CDR3 sequence: CATSSHLVSGDEQYF. Written as DNA, the CDR3 is TGTGCCACCAGCAGCCATCTAGTATCAGGGGACGAGCAGTACTTC.

The rearrangement uses TRBV7-2 and TRBJ2-5; 11 bases fit TRBD2. V lost 8 bases to trimming and J lost 0 bases; unmatched junction nucleotides: 11. This CDR3 contains 17 residues. In germline, CDR1 is SGHTA, CDR2 FQGNSA. CDR3 nucleotide sequence: TGTGCCAGCGGGGGCCTAGCGGGGGGCGGGGACCAAGAGACCCAGTACTTC. It translates to CASGGLAGGGDQETQYF.

This clonotype was recorded at least ten times. The chain employs TRBV7-2 and TRBJ2-1, with D perhaps assigned TRBD1 or TRBD2 (7 bases each). Germline V gene lookup returns CDR1 SGHTA and CDR2 FQGNSA. Trimming took 5 bases from V and 8 from J, leaving 16 bases between them. The CDR3 covers 14 residues. CDR3 loop: CASSPTGRVDEQFF. For the CDR3, the DNA is TGTGCCAGCAGCCCGACAGGGAGGGTTGATGAGCAGTTCTTC.

This clonotype has just a few counts. The chain employs TRBV7-2 and TRBJ2-5; 8 positions agree with TRBD2. Germline-derived CDR1 and CDR2 are SGHTA and FQGNSA. The CDR3 has 14 residues. Trimming at V came to 1 base and at J to 6 bases, leaving 4 bases not matched to a gene. The CDR3 region is CASSLVAGGKTQYF. CDR3 DNA sequence: TGTGCCAGCAGCTTAGTCGCGGGGGGAAAGACCCAGTACTTC.

This clonotype was counted between two and nine times. The chain combines TRBV15 with TRBJ1-1, with D hard to call. CDR3 length: 19 residues. The germline gives CDR1 LNHNV, CDR2 YYDKDF (reference sequence). Trimming left V 2 bases short and J 0 bases short, with 22 bases between. The DNA of the CDR3 is TGTGCCACCAGCAGAAAGGAGCCTTTTGGGCTAATTATGAACACTGAAGCTTTCTTT. Protein product: CATSRKEPFGLIMNTEAFF. The full variable domain, with the rest looked up from reference TRBV15 and TRBJ1-1, is DAMVIQNPRYQVTQFGKPVTLSCSQTLNHNVMYWYQQKSSQAPKLLFHYYDKDFNNEADTPDNFQSRRPNTSFCFLDIRSPGLGDTAMYLCATSRKEPFGLIMNTEAFFGQGTRLTVV.

This clonotype was seen more than once but under ten times. The V and J genes are TRBV20-1 and TRBJ2-3; 12 bases agree with TRBD2. The CDR3 is 14 residues long. Germline lookup yields CDR1 DFQATT and CDR2 SNEGSKA (reference sequence). V shed 7 bases and J 1 base; nucleotides not matched to a gene: 3. CDR3 protein: CSVTSGSRTDTQYF. The CDR3 nucleotides read TGCAGTGTGACTAGCGGGAGTCGCACAGATACGCAGTATTTT.

This clonotype was counted between two and nine times. The chain recombines TRBV12-3 or TRBV12-4 with TRBJ2-1, with 11 bases matching TRBD2. V shed 5 bases, J shed 8 bases, and the junction held 8 bases outside the gene matches. This CDR3 spans 15 amino acids. The CDR3 reads CASSAGSGGADEQFF. CDR3 DNA sequence: TGTGCCAGCAGTGCAGGTAGCGGGGGGGCAGATGAGCAGTTCTTC.

This clonotype was detected many times. The chain recombines TRBV27 with TRBJ2-7; D uncertain. This CDR3 region has 11 residues. CDR1 and CDR2 (germline): MNHEY, SMNVEV (reference sequence). V lost 8 bases and J 3 bases, leaving 8 bases between the germline ends. The CDR3 region is CASSTGYEQYF. CDR3 nucleotide sequence: TGTGCCAGCTCGACTGGCTACGAGCAGTACTTC.